Below are 30 T cell receptor beta chains sequenced from a single sample in a study of response to subunit inactivated influenza vaccine. MiXCR, applied by TCRdb to the RT-PCR reads, yields one record per CDR3 protein. The table shows 550,000 to 800,000 distinct CDR3 sequences, with over 11% occurring only once. The sample was PBMCs from blood, taken approximately 15 days before vaccination. The receptor source for this set is a man aged 50 to 60 who received an inactivated influenza vaccine.

The genes are TRBV27 and TRBJ2-7; 7 bases align to TRBD2. The V gene's germline CDR1 is MNHEY and CDR2 SMNVEV (reference sequence). The CDR3 contains 15 residues. After removal of 6 bases from V and 0 bases from J, the junction contained 8 bases not matched to a gene. CDR3 amino acids: CASRRSGASSYEQYF. The CDR3 bases are TGTGCCAGCAGGAGAAGCGGGGCGAGCTCCTACGAGCAGTACTTC.

J is TRBJ1-1 and V is TRBV9, with D unclear. With 2 bases removed from V and 5 bases from J, the gap between germline ends came to 16 bases. Germline CDR1 reads SGDLS; CDR2 reads YYNGEE. This CDR3 is built from 15 residues. The CDR3 loop is CASSVAGPSGTEAFF. Here the CDR3 DNA reads TGTGCCAGCAGCGTCGCCGGGCCGAGTGGAACTGAAGCTTTCTTT. The variable domain in full, completed from reference TRBV9 and TRBJ1-1, reads DSGVTQTPKHLITATGQRVTLRCSPRSGDLSVYWYQQSLDQGLQFLIQYYNGEERAKGNILERFSAQQFPDLHSELNLSSLELGDSALYFCASSVAGPSGTEAFFGQGTRLTVV.

Ten or more counts support this clonotype. A junction end diverges from the germline sequence, so it may reflect a read error. V is TRBV3-1 and J is TRBJ2-7, with TRBD1 matching 8 bases. The CDR3 covers 14 residues. Germline V gene sequence: CDR1 LGHDT, CDR2 YNNKEL (reference sequence). The CDR3 loop reads CASSQGTGPYEQYF. The CDR3 nucleotides are TGCGCCAGCAGCCAAGGGACAGGACCCTACGAGCAGTACTTC.

This clonotype was seen a few times. The chain couples TRBV28 to TRBJ2-2; D is unresolved. Looked up from germline, CDR1 is MDHEN and CDR2 is SYDVKM. Trimming shortened V by 5 bases and J by 2 bases, and 9 bases separated the two germline ends. The CDR3 extends over 14 amino acids. The CDR3 nucleotides read TGTGCCAGCAGTAGAGCAGGAAACACCGGGGAGCTGTTTTTT. It translates to CASSRAGNTGELFF.

The genes are TRBV4-1 and TRBJ2-1; the D call may be TRBD1 or TRBD2 (5 bases each). Germline V gene data show CDR1 as MGHRA and CDR2 as YSYEKL. V was clipped by 1 base and J by 8 bases, with 9 bases between them. The CDR3 runs 13 residues. The CDR3 sequence: CASSQVGADEQFF. The CDR3 nucleotides read TGCGCCAGCAGCCAAGTCGGGGCGGATGAGCAGTTCTTC.

This clonotype occurred a few times. The chain joins TRBV6-1 to TRBJ1-1; TRBD1 aligns across 7 bases. V gave up 7 bases and J gave up 5 bases; unmatched junction bases: 7. Per germline, CDR1 MNHNS and CDR2 SASEGT. The CDR3 totals 13 residues. The CDR3, as DNA: TGTGCCAGCACCCAGGGGGGGGTTACTGAAGCTTTCTTT. Translation: CASTQGGVTEAFF.

This clonotype was counted many times. This chain links TRBV29-1 with TRBJ2-3; TRBD2 matches at 14 bases. The length of the CDR3 is 15 residues. CDR1 and CDR2 from the germline V gene are SQVTM and ANQGSEA. V lost 7 bases and J lost 3; bases outside the gene matches: 6. Written as DNA, the CDR3 is TGCAGCGCTGGGACTAGCGGGAGCATAACAGATACGCAGTATTTT. As protein: CSAGTSGSITDTQYF.

The rearrangement joins TRBV12-5 to TRBJ1-2; weak D call: TRBD1 (5 bases). The CDR3 is made up of 20 amino acids. V lost 1 base to trimming and J lost 8 bases, with 32 bases between them. Germline V gives CDR1 LGHNT, CDR2 FRNRAP. This CDR3 is CASGLESDGRGGGGAGGYTF. CDR3 in DNA: TGTGCTAGTGGTTTGGAATCGGACGGCCGAGGTGGTGGCGGGGCTGGGGGCTACACCTTC.

In this sample, this clonotype turned up a few times. The rearrangement uses TRBV5-5 and TRBJ2-1, with a possible D match to TRBD1 (5 bases). Trimming shortened V by 3 bases and J by 8 bases, and 9 bases separated the two germline ends. This CDR3 spans 12 amino acids. The germline V gene encodes CDR1 SGHKS and CDR2 YYEKEE (reference sequence). In DNA, the CDR3 is TGTGCCAGCAGCTCCTCAGGGTATGAGCAGTTCTTC. This sequence encodes CASSSSGYEQFF.

This clonotype was seen repeatedly, ten times or more. This chain joins TRBV7-9 and TRBJ1-1; TRBD1 matches at 8 bases. V was clipped by 5 bases and J by 2 bases; unmatched bases: 4. This CDR3 contains 14 residues. Germline loops: CDR1 SEHNR, CDR2 FQNEAQ (reference sequence). The DNA for the CDR3 is TGTGCCAGCAGCCCGGGACAGGCAAACACTGAAGCTTTCTTT. Translated, it gives CASSPGQANTEAFF.

J is TRBJ2-4 and V is TRBV19; no clear D. The CDR3 has 19 amino acids. Trimming cost V 1 base and J 0 bases, with 19 bases left between them. Germline CDR1 reads LNHDA; CDR2 reads SQIVND (reference sequence). Here the CDR3 reads CASSIGGSPSTLAKNIQYF. DNA of the CDR3: TGTGCCAGTAGTATAGGAGGTTCCCCCTCGACCTTAGCCAAAAACATTCAGTACTTC.

This clonotype was recorded a few times. The chain has TRBV18 and TRBJ2-7; D uncertain. Trimming took 0 bases from V and 3 from J, leaving 9 bases between them. CDR1 is KGHSH and CDR2 is LQKENI in the germline V gene. The CDR3 has 14 residues. CDR3 sequence: CASSPPFSSYEQYF. The DNA for the CDR3 is TGTGCCAGCTCACCACCGTTTTCTAGCTACGAGCAGTACTTC.

This clonotype showed up just a few times. The J gene is TRBJ1-5, the V gene TRBV27; weak D call: TRBD1 (6 bases). Trimming cost V 2 bases and J 1 base, with 9 bases left between them. Per the germline V gene, CDR1 is MNHEY and CDR2 is SMNVEV (reference sequence). This CDR3 contains 15 residues. CDR3 nucleotides: TGTGCCAGCAGTTTAAGGGGGGGGAGCAATCAGCCCCAGCATTTT. This translates into CASSLRGGSNQPQHF.

This chain uses TRBV5-1 with TRBJ2-1, with 9 bases fitting TRBD2. The CDR3 covers 16 residues. V was pared by 2 bases and J by 7 bases, with 10 bases of the junction left unmatched. The germline V gene has CDR1 SGHRS and CDR2 YFSETQ. The CDR3 bases are TGCGCCAGCAGCTTCCATGTAGCGGGAGTAGGGAATGAGCAGTTCTTC. Its protein product is CASSFHVAGVGNEQFF.

The chain joins TRBV28 to TRBJ2-1; no reliable D call. Germline V gives CDR1 MDHEN, CDR2 SYDVKM. The V gene lost 7 bases and the J gene lost 3 bases, with 16 bases spanning the gap. This CDR3 region has 15 residues. The CDR3 here is CASNAGGPDYNEQFF. CDR3 nucleotides: TGTGCCAGCAACGCCGGTGGACCAGACTACAATGAGCAGTTCTTC.

The V call is TRBV5-1, the J call TRBJ2-1; 12 bases are shared with TRBD1. The CDR3 consists of 15 residues. Germline V gene data show CDR1 as SGHRS and CDR2 as YFSETQ. The trim removed 3 bases at V and 8 bases at J, leaving 6 bases unmatched. Here the CDR3 DNA reads TGCGCCAGCAGCTCGGGACAGGGGGCTTTCGATGAGCAGTTCTTC. Protein sequence: CASSSGQGAFDEQFF.

The gene calls are TRBV2 and TRBJ2-7; TRBD1 agrees at 10 bases. The V gene end was trimmed by 5 bases and the J gene end by 3 bases; junction bases not matched to a gene: 10. Germline CDR1 SNHLY, CDR2 FYNNEI. The CDR3 totals 16 residues. In nucleotides, the CDR3 is TGTGCCAGCAGTAAAATTTACAGGGACAGGGGCTACGAGCAGTACTTC. It is translated as CASSKIYRDRGYEQYF.

The chain is built from TRBV10-2 and TRBJ1-3, with a possible D match to TRBD1 (5 bases). V lost 0 bases and J 0 bases, leaving 12 bases between the germline ends. The CDR3 contains 17 residues. The germline V gene encodes CDR1 WSHSY and CDR2 SAAADI. CDR3 coding DNA: TGCGCCAGCAGTGAGTCCCCTGTCGGGGGCTCTGGAAACACCATATATTTT. This encodes CASSESPVGGSGNTIYF.

This clonotype was seen a few times. The chain couples TRBV10-3 to TRBJ2-1; D possibly matches TRBD1 or TRBD2 (5 bases each). The CDR3 has 15 amino acids. With 0 bases removed from V and 9 bases from J, the gap between germline ends came to 15 bases. Germline loops: CDR1 ENHRY, CDR2 SYGVKD. CDR3 nucleotide sequence: TGTGCCATCAGTGAGTCCAGGGACCGCGGGCGTGAGCAGTTCTTC. Translation: CAISESRDRGREQFF.

In its sample, this clonotype was seen many times. The chain uses TRBV29-1 and TRBJ2-7; a weak D match, TRBD1 (5 bases). From germline, CDR1 is SQVTM and CDR2 ANQGSEA. V was clipped by 4 bases and J by 1 base, with 11 bases between them. The CDR3 contains 13 residues. The CDR3 spells CSVGFKGSYEQYF. For the CDR3, the DNA is TGCAGCGTTGGTTTCAAGGGGTCCTACGAGCAGTACTTC.

This clonotype was counted at least ten times. This chain connects TRBV6-2 or TRBV6-3 to TRBJ2-1; the D gene is possibly TRBD2 (6 bases). V gave up 10 bases and J gave up 8 bases, with 15 bases separating them. The CDR3 has 12 amino acids. Germline loops: CDR1 MNHEY, CDR2 SVGEGT. CDR3 sequence: CATSSWGDEQFF. CDR3 coding DNA: TGTGCCACCTCGTCTTGGGGGGATGAGCAGTTCTTC.

The J gene is TRBJ1-2, the V gene TRBV5-6; D remains unclear. The CDR3 loop spans 14 amino acids. V shed 0 bases and J shed 7 bases, with 13 bases lying between them. Germline CDR1 SGHDT, CDR2 YYEEEE. CDR3 nucleotides: TGTGCCAGCAGCTTGGATTCCGGGTTGCCTGGCTACACCTTC. Translated: CASSLDSGLPGYTF.

This clonotype has just a few counts. The V call is TRBV27, the J call TRBJ2-7; TRBD2 aligns across 12 bases. Trimming removed 4 bases from V and 3 bases from J; junction bases left unmatched: 7. In germline, CDR1 is MNHEY, CDR2 SMNVEV (reference sequence). The CDR3 covers 16 residues. The chain's CDR3 is CASSSWTSGEIYEQYF. In nucleotides, the CDR3 is TGTGCCAGCAGTTCGTGGACTAGCGGGGAGATCTACGAGCAGTACTTC.

On this clonotype itself: A read error is possible here, since a much larger clone lies one base away. The chain employs TRBV7-8 and TRBJ2-7, with TRBD2 matching over 7 bases. This CDR3 region has 15 residues. CDR1 and CDR2 from the germline V gene are SGHVS and FQNEAQ. The CDR3 region is CASSPQGAGSYEQNF. The DNA of the CDR3 is TGTGCCAGCAGCCCTCAGGGAGCGGGGTCCTACGAGCAGAACTTC.

This clonotype was seen only a few times. The chain couples TRBV29-1 to TRBJ2-7; TRBD1 or TRBD2 may be the D gene (5 bases each). The length of the CDR3 is 14 residues. Trimming stripped 6 bases from V and 5 bases from J, with 20 bases between. The germline CDR1 and CDR2 sequences are SQVTM and ANQGSEA. The CDR3 DNA sequence: TGCAGCGTCAAGCCGCTCAGGGCGAGGGACGAGCAGTACTTC. It is translated as CSVKPLRARDEQYF.

The CDR3 sequence: CASSSHRRPGDTGELFF. CDR3 nucleotide sequence: TGTGCCAGCAGCTCCCACCGACGACCAGGGGACACCGGGGAGCTGTTTTTT. The V gene is TRBV7-8, the J gene TRBJ2-2, with D perhaps TRBD1 (6 bases). CDR1 is SGHVS, CDR2 FQNEAQ, per germline. The ends were cut back, 4 bases at V and 3 bases at J, with 18 bases in the middle. This CDR3 is 17 amino acids long.

This clonotype has only a few counts. The CDR3 bases are TGTGCCAGCAGTAAAACGCTAGCGGTATCTGCTTTCTTT. It translates to CASSKTLAVSAFF. The V gene is TRBV6-1, the J gene TRBJ1-1; D unclear. V lost 5 bases to trimming and J lost 11 bases, with 18 bases between them. The CDR3 contains 13 residues. CDR1 MNHNS and CDR2 SASEGT come from the germline V gene.

This clonotype came up many times. The V gene is TRBV28, the J gene TRBJ1-4; no reliable D call. The CDR3 is made up of 15 amino acids. V lost 2 bases, J lost 8 bases, and 15 bases lay in between. Germline CDR1 is MDHEN and CDR2 is SYDVKM. The CDR3: CASSLIPQTGEKLFF. The CDR3, as DNA: TGTGCCAGCAGTTTAATCCCCCAGACTGGGGAAAAACTGTTTTTT.

This clonotype was counted at least ten times. CDR3 DNA: TGCAGTGCTAGCAGGGGTAACACTGAAGCTTTCTTT. Its protein is CSASRGNTEAFF. The chain combines TRBV20-1 with TRBJ1-1, with a weak D call TRBD1 (6 bases). The V end lost 3 bases, the J end lost 2 bases, and 7 bases lay between the germline ends. This CDR3 has 12 residues. The germline V gene encodes CDR1 DFQATT and CDR2 SNEGSKA (reference sequence).

This rearrangement joins TRBV9 to TRBJ2-1; 10 bases are shared with TRBD2. Looked up from germline, CDR1 is SGDLS and CDR2 is YYNGEE. There are 16 residues in the CDR3. Trimming cost V 4 bases and J 8 bases; bases outside gene matches: 12. The CDR3 region has the DNA TGTGCCAGCAGCCCCTTAAGCGGGAGGGCCTGGGATGAGCAGTTCTTC. The encoded protein is CASSPLSGRAWDEQFF.